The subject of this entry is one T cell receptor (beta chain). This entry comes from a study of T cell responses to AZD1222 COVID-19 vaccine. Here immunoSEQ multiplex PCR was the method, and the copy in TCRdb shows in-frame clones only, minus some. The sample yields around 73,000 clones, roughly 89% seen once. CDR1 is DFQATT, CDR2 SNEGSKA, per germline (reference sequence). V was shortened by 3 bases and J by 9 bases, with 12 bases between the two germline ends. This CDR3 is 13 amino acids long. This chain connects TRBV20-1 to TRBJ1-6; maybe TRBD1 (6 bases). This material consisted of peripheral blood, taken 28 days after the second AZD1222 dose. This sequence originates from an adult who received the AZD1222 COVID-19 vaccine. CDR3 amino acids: CSASVGAPSPLHF. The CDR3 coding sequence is TGCAGTGCTAGTGTGGGGGCCCCTTCACCCCTCCACTTT.